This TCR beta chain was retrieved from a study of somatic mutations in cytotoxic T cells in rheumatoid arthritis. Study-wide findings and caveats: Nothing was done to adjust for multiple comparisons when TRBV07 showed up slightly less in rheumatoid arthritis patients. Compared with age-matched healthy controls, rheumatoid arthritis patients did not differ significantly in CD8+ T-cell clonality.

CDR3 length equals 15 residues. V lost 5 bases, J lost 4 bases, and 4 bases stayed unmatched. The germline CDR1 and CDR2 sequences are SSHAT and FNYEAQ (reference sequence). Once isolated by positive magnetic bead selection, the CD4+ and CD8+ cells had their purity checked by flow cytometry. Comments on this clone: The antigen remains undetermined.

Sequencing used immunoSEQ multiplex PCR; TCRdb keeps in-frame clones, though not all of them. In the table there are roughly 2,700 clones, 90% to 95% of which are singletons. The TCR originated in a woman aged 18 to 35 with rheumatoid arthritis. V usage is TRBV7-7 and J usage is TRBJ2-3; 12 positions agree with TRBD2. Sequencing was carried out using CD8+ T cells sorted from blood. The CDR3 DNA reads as TGTGCCAGCAGCCGACTAGCGGGAGCCGCAGATACGCAGTATTTT. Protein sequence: CASSRLAGAADTQYF.